The T cell receptor (beta chain) described here comes from a study of T cell repertoires in cytomegalovirus infection. Study in general: Newly reported HLA-C-restricted and thoroughly characterized HLA-B-restricted CMV epitopes were employed. Evidence of both CMV infection and a matching HLA type came from public TCR beta signatures.

V lost 6 bases, J lost 8 bases, and 14 bases lay in between. This CDR3 contains 13 residues. This clonotype was recorded a few times. Its target is unknown. TCRdb passed the reads through MiXCR, listing each CDR3 protein once. The table lists fewer than 1,000,000 distinct CDR3 sequences, about a third of them singletons. Points from the study as a whole: Within the response measured ex vivo, HLA-C-restricted CMV-specific TCR beta clonotypes were dominant.

This receptor was taken from a human donor in good health (CMV status not recorded). Some clones in this sample may be carry-over from other donors' samples. Sequencing was performed on cultured CD8+ T cells from PBMCs, taken from culture after CMV antigen stimulation. The genes are TRBV12-3 or TRBV12-4 and TRBJ1-5; D might be TRBD1 (5 bases). The CDR3 is CASSYGGGEPQHF. DNA of the CDR3: TGTGCCAGCAGCTACGGGGGTGGGGAGCCCCAGCATTTT.